What follows describes a single T cell receptor beta chain. Its target is not known. This CDR3 spans 12 amino acids. Losses at the gene ends were 6 bases for V and 4 bases for J; bases not matched to a gene: 4. Per germline, CDR1 SQVTM and CDR2 ANQGSEA. Together with thyroid ultrasound, orbital computed tomography, serum thyroxine and TRAb, clinical symptoms were used for diagnoses. These data come from a study of T cells in Graves' hyperthyroidism and ophthalmopathy. Findings of the study overall: Blood samples included most of the expanded thyroid clonotypes exceeding 0.001.

Regions amplified from RNA transcripts were the TCR beta CDR3 regions. Initially, a first-round RT-PCR of the TCR CDR3 employed the HTBI primer set. TCRdb re-called the multiplex PCR reads with MiXCR, one entry per CDR3 protein. The table has 650,000 to 800,000 distinct CDR3 sequences, about 45% seen once. This rearrangement joins TRBV29-1 to TRBJ1-2; 8 bases are a match to TRBD1. Specimen: peripheral blood or thyroid tissue (not recorded which). This sequence originates from an adult man with Graves' disease, either hyperthyroidism or ophthalmopathy (not recorded which). CDR3 loop: CSVVTGAYGYTF. CDR3 nucleotides: TGCAGCGTGGTGACAGGGGCCTATGGCTACACCTTC. The variable domain in full, completed from reference TRBV29-1 and TRBJ1-2, reads SAVISQKPSRDICQRGTSLTIQCQVDSQVTMMFWYRQQPGQSLTLIATANQGSEATYESGFVIDKFPISRPNLTFSTLTVSNMSPEDSSIYLCSVVTGAYGYTFGSGTRLTVV.